A selection of T cell receptor beta chains follows, all from one sample in a study of blood T cell repertoires in COVID-19. TCRdb keeps only in-frame clones here, not all; method: immunoSEQ multiplex PCR. The table includes about 250,000 clones, 88% detected once. The specimen was peripheral blood. These receptors all come from a man of 80 years or more with acute or convalescent COVID-19. The CDR3 runs from the conserved cysteine through the conserved F or W. D genes are given only for firm matches. Clone sizes are given selectively: once, few, many, or a class where the clone is expanded.

clone_size	v_call	j_call	d_call	cdr3_aa	cdr3_nt
NA	TRBV3-1/TRBV3-2	TRBJ2-3	TRBD2	CASSQGAGGMYF	TGTGCCAGCAGCCAAGGAGCGGGAGGGATGTATTTT
NA	TRBV5-1	TRBJ2-3	NA	CASAGQITDTQYF	TGCGCCAGCGCAGGACAGATCACAGATACGCAGTATTTT
NA	TRBV19	TRBJ2-7	TRBD1	CASSPVPTGTSEQYF	TGTGCCAGTAGCCCCGTCCCGACAGGGACGTCCGAGCAGTACTTC
NA	TRBV4-1	TRBJ2-5	NA	CASSQGQGSETQYF	TGCGCCAGCAGCCAGGGGCAGGGTTCAGAGACCCAGTACTTC
NA	TRBV5-1	TRBJ2-5	NA	CASTPGSHQETQYF	TGCGCCAGCACTCCAGGGTCTCATCAAGAGACCCAGTACTTC
NA	TRBV28	TRBJ1-2	TRBD1	CASRIPPGTGIDYGYTF	TGTGCCAGCAGGATACCCCCCGGGACAGGGATCGACTATGGCTACACCTTC
NA	TRBV29-1	TRBJ1-3	NA	CSVKPGAGDTIYF	TGCAGCGTTAAACCAGGGGCTGGGGACACCATATATTTT
once	TRBV7-2	TRBJ2-1	TRBD1	CASSLESGTGYNEQFF	TGTGCCAGCAGCTTAGAGTCCGGGACAGGGTACAATGAGCAGTTCTTC
NA	TRBV7-3	TRBJ2-5	TRBD1	CASSSGGMETQYF	TGTGCCAGCAGCTCAGGGGGAATGGAGACCCAGTACTTC
NA	TRBV27	TRBJ2-1	TRBD1	CASSPNRGGSYNEQFF	TGTGCCAGCAGCCCGAACAGGGGTGGGTCCTACAATGAGCAGTTCTTC
NA	TRBV5-1	TRBJ2-5	NA	CASSLGIGGTTYQETQYF	TGCGCCAGCAGCTTGGGTATTGGCGGAACAACGTACCAAGAGACCCAGTACTTC
NA	TRBV7-2	TRBJ1-5	NA	CASSLQGNQPQHF	TGTGCCAGCAGCTTACAGGGGAATCAGCCCCAGCATTTT
NA	TRBV6-5	TRBJ1-4	NA	CASSLSQGTNEKLFF	TGTGCCAGCAGTCTATCCCAGGGAACTAATGAAAAACTGTTTTTT
once	TRBV7-3	TRBJ1-1	NA	CASSLSRYTEAFF	TGTGCCAGCAGCTTATCCAGATACACTGAAGCTTTCTTT
NA	TRBV29-1	TRBJ2-5	TRBD2	CSVAPSGSETQYF	TGCAGCGTTGCGCCTAGCGGGAGTGAGACCCAGTACTTC
once	TRBV5-1	TRBJ1-4	TRBD1	CASSLGDRALSGATNEKLFF	TGCGCCAGCAGCTTGGGGGACAGGGCTTTATCGGGTGCAACTAATGAAAAACTGTTTTTT
NA	TRBV7-3	TRBJ2-1	TRBD2	CASSLTGGPDEQFF	TGTGCCAGCAGCTTGACGGGGGGGCCTGATGAGCAGTTCTTC
NA	TRBV7-2	TRBJ2-7	TRBD1	CASSSDRASYEQYF	TGTGCCAGCAGCTCGGACAGGGCTTCCTACGAGCAGTACTTC
NA	TRBV5-8	TRBJ2-1	NA	CASSRQPPVPGNEQFF	TGTGCCAGCAGCCGTCAGCCTCCAGTTCCAGGCAATGAGCAGTTCTTC
NA	TRBV7-2	TRBJ2-7	TRBD1	CASSLTGTVFSYEQYF	TGTGCCAGCAGCTTGACCGGGACAGTTTTCTCCTACGAGCAGTACTTC
NA	TRBV29-1	TRBJ1-1	NA	CSVETVVGDTEAFF	TGCAGCGTTGAGACGGTTGTAGGGGACACTGAAGCTTTCTTT
NA	TRBV7-8	TRBJ2-1	TRBD2	CASSWETSARNEQFF	TGTGCCAGCAGCTGGGAGACTAGCGCAAGGAATGAGCAGTTCTTC
few	TRBV2	TRBJ2-1	NA	CASTDHGGEQFF	TGTGCCAGCACTGACCATGGCGGTGAGCAGTTCTTC
few	TRBV12-3/TRBV12-4	TRBJ2-3	TRBD2	CASSFGLEDTQYF	TGTGCCAGCAGTTTCGGACTAGAGGATACGCAGTATTTT
NA	TRBV28	TRBJ2-7	TRBD1	CASSLSGQGSGEQYF	TGTGCCAGCAGTTTATCGGGACAGGGGAGTGGGGAGCAGTACTTC
NA	TRBV3-1/TRBV3-2	TRBJ2-1	NA	CASRIGQTQFF	TGTGCCAGCAGAATCGGACAGACGCAGTTCTTC
NA	TRBV18	TRBJ1-3	NA	CASSPLQGNSGNTIYF	TGTGCCAGCTCACCACTCCAGGGGAACTCTGGAAACACCATATATTTT
NA	TRBV7-2	TRBJ2-1	NA	CASSSYYNEQFF	TGTGCCAGCAGCTCTTACTACAATGAGCAGTTCTTC
few	TRBV10-1	TRBJ2-2	TRBD1	CASRKTGGCTGELFF	TGCGCCAGCAGAAAGACAGGGGGCTGCACCGGGGAGCTGTTTTTT
NA	TRBV7-9	TRBJ2-2	TRBD2	CASSPGGSGGANTGELFF	TGTGCCAGCAGCCCCGGCGGTAGCGGGGGAGCGAACACCGGGGAGCTGTTTTTT
NA	TRBV9	TRBJ2-3	NA	CASSVGDSGADTQYF	TGTGCCAGCAGCGTCGGGGACTCGGGCGCAGATACGCAGTATTTT
NA	TRBV7-8	TRBJ1-2	NA	CASSLGSGNYGYTF	TGTGCCAGCAGCTTAGGTTCAGGGAACTATGGCTACACCTTC
NA	TRBV27	TRBJ2-2	TRBD2	CASLSRGGANTGELFF	TGTGCCAGCCTCTCTCGCGGGGGTGCGAACACCGGGGAGCTGTTTTTT
NA	TRBV7-2	TRBJ1-6	NA	CASSLPPTIINSPLHF	TGTGCCAGCAGCTTACCCCCGACTATTATTAATTCACCCCTCCACTTT
NA	TRBV28	TRBJ1-1	NA	CASSSITENTEAFF	TGTGCCAGCAGTTCTATTACCGAGAACACTGAAGCTTTCTTT
once	TRBV5-4	TRBJ2-5	TRBD2	CASSLMAGGRETQYF	TGTGCCAGCAGCCTGATGGCGGGAGGGCGAGAGACCCAGTACTTC
once	TRBV7-6	TRBJ1-1	NA	CASSRGYNTEAFF	TGTGCCAGCAGCAGGGGATACAACACTGAAGCTTTCTTT
NA	TRBV9	TRBJ2-3	NA	CASSQTGDGIDTQYF	TGTGCCAGCAGCCAGACGGGAGATGGGATAGATACGCAGTATTTT
NA	TRBV15	TRBJ2-7	NA	CATSREVQGYEQYF	TGTGCCACCAGCAGAGAGGTCCAGGGTTACGAGCAGTACTTC
NA	TRBV6-4	TRBJ2-1	TRBD1	CASSVLQGANEQFF	TGTGCCAGCAGTGTTTTACAGGGGGCCAATGAGCAGTTCTTC
NA	TRBV5-1	TRBJ2-5	NA	CASSTQPQETQYF	TGCGCCAGCTCGACACAACCACAAGAGACCCAGTACTTC
NA	TRBV7-9	TRBJ1-4	NA	CASERGGVRDGKLFF	TGTGCCAGTGAACGGGGCGGGGTAAGGGATGGAAAACTGTTTTTT
NA	TRBV14	TRBJ2-1	TRBD1	CASSQNRGLEQFF	TGTGCCAGCAGCCAAAACAGGGGGCTTGAGCAGTTCTTC
NA	TRBV6-5	TRBJ1-5	NA	CASSFLQTNQPQHF	TGTGCCAGCAGTTTCCTACAGACCAATCAGCCCCAGCATTTT
NA	TRBV14	TRBJ2-7	NA	CASSQVNEQYF	TGTGCCAGCAGCCAAGTCAACGAGCAGTACTTC
NA	TRBV19	TRBJ2-7	TRBD1	CASSGTGAGYEQYF	TGTGCCAGTAGTGGTACAGGGGCGGGCTACGAGCAGTACTTC
NA	TRBV28	TRBJ1-5	NA	CASRGDGGQHF	TGTGCCAGCAGAGGGGACGGAGGGCAGCATTTT
NA	TRBV7-2	TRBJ1-1	NA	CASSRTQNTEAFF	TGTGCCAGCAGTAGGACACAGAACACTGAAGCTTTCTTT
few	TRBV18	TRBJ2-2	NA	CASSRNLPQAGANTGELFF	TGTGCCAGCTCGCGCAATCTACCCCAAGCGGGCGCGAACACCGGGGAGCTGTTTTTT